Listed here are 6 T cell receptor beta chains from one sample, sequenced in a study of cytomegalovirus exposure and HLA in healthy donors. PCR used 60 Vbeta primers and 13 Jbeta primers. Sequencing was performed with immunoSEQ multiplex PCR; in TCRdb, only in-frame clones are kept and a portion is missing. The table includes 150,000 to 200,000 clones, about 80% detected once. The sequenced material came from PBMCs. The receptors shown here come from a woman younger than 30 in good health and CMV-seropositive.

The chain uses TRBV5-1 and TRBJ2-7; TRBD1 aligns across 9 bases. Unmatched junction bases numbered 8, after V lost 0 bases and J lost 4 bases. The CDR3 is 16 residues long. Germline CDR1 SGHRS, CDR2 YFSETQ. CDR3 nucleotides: TGCGCCAGCAGCTTGGACCCGGGACAGGGATATTACGAGCAGTACTTC. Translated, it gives CASSLDPGQGYYEQYF.

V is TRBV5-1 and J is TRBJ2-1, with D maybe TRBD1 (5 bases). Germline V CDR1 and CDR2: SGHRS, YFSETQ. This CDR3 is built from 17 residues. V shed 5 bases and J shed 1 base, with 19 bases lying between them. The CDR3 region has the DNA TGCGCCAGCAGTGGCAGGGCCCGCGTTGAGTCCTACAATGAGCAGTTCTTC. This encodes CASSGRARVESYNEQFF.

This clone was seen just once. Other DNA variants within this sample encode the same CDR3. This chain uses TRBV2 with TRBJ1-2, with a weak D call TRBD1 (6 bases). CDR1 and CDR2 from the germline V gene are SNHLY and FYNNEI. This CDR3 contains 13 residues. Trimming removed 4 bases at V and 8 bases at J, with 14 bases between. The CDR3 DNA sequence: TGTGCCAGCAGTGTACAGGGAAGCTACGGCTACACCTTC. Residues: CASSVQGSYGYTF.

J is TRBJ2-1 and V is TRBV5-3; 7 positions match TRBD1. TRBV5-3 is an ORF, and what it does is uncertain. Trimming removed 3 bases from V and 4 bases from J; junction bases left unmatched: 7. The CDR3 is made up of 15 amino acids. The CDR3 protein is CARSSLRDRYNEQFF. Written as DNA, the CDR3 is TGTGCCAGAAGCTCGCTCCGGGACAGATACAATGAGCAGTTCTTC.

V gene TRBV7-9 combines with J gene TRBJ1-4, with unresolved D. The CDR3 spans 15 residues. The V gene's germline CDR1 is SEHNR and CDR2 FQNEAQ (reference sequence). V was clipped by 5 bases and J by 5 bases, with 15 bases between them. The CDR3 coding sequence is TGTGCCAGCAGCCGCCAGAGGACGGGGAATGAAAAACTGTTTTTT. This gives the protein CASSRQRTGNEKLFF.

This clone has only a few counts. The CDR3 coding sequence is TGTGCCAGCAGCGGGACTGCCACTGAGCAGTTCTTC. Translating gives CASSGTATEQFF. The chain joins TRBV9 to TRBJ2-1; a weak D match, TRBD2 (5 bases). Germline CDR1 reads SGDLS; CDR2 reads YYNGEE. The CDR3 spans 12 residues. V lost 3 bases, J lost 9 bases, and 10 bases lay in between. Full variable domain (missing parts from reference TRBV9 and TRBJ2-1): DSGVTQTPKHLITATGQRVTLRCSPRSGDLSVYWYQQSLDQGLQFLIQYYNGEERAKGNILERFSAQQFPDLHSELNLSSLELGDSALYFCASSGTATEQFFGPGTRLTVL.